This passage covers 30 T cell receptor beta chains from one sample sequenced in a study of blood T cell dynamics during melanoma immunotherapy. The table came from immunoSEQ multiplex PCR; TCRdb's copy has only in-frame clones and leaves some out. In the table there are about 11,000 clones, around 82% of which are singletons. Time point meaning: week 3, after first cycle of checkpoint inhibitor. Sample: blood, taken from a patient treated with checkpoint blockade. The receptor source for this set is a human donor with melanoma.

The table lists this clone with a few counts. The chain joins TRBV6-6 to TRBJ1-1, with D possibly TRBD1 on 5 matching bases. The V end lost 2 bases, the J end lost 4 bases, and 5 bases lay between the germline ends. This CDR3 region has 12 residues. Germline CDR1 is MNHNY and CDR2 is SVGAGI (reference sequence). The CDR3 here is CASSYGGTEAFF. CDR3 coding DNA: TGTGCCAGCAGTTACGGGGGCACTGAAGCTTTCTTT.

This chain links TRBV6-1 with TRBJ1-5; 7 nucleotides agree with TRBD1. In germline, CDR1 is MNHNS, CDR2 SASEGT. Trimming at V came to 5 bases and at J to 7 bases, leaving 11 bases not matched to a gene. The CDR3 sequence is 15 residues long. CDR3 protein: CASSLRDRRDQPQHF. The CDR3 coding sequence is TGTGCCAGCAGTTTACGGGACAGACGAGACCAGCCCCAGCATTTT.

This sequence joins TRBV6-5 and TRBJ1-1; D is unresolved. Germline assignment: CDR1 MNHEY and CDR2 SVGAGI. The CDR3 has 13 amino acids. Trimming pared 6 bases from V and 3 bases from J, leaving 11 bases between. CDR3 sequence reads: CASSLTVDTEAFF. The CDR3 DNA reads as TGTGCCAGCAGCCTGACGGTAGACACTGAAGCTTTCTTT.

This clone was detected only a few times. The gene calls are TRBV6-1 and TRBJ1-5; D is unresolved. CDR3 size: 14 residues. Germline assignment: CDR1 MNHNS and CDR2 SASEGT. The V end lost 0 bases, the J end lost 6 bases, and 9 bases lay between the germline ends. CDR3 DNA: TGTGCCAGCAGTGAAGCTAAGGGAGGTCAGCCCCAGCATTTT. Residues: CASSEAKGGQPQHF.

The chain carries TRBV7-2 and TRBJ1-1, with D maybe TRBD1 (6 bases). CDR1 SGHTA and CDR2 FQGNSA come from the germline V gene. This CDR3 spans 14 amino acids. V gave up 3 bases and J gave up 3 bases, with 11 bases separating them. The CDR3 DNA sequence: TGTGCCAGCAGCTTCGGGGGGGCTGACACTGAAGCTTTCTTT. This sequence encodes CASSFGGADTEAFF. The full variable domain, completed using reference TRBV7-2 and TRBJ1-1, is GAGVSQSPSNKVTEKGKDVELRCDPISGHTALYWYRQSLGQGLEFLIYFQGNSAPDKSGLPSDRFSAERTGGSVSTLTIQRTQQEDSAVYLCASSFGGADTEAFFGQGTRLTVV.

This clone was seen only a few times. This chain connects TRBV7-2 to TRBJ1-4; 10 bases match TRBD1. Germline trimming cut 5 bases from V and 4 bases from J; bases unmatched to any gene: 4. The CDR3 has 15 residues. Germline CDR1 reads SGHTA; CDR2 reads FQGNSA. The CDR3 DNA follows: TGTGCCAGCAGCGTCGGACAGGGGGGTAATGAAAAACTGTTTTTT. Residues: CASSVGQGGNEKLFF.

The chain has TRBV6-5 and TRBJ2-1, with D uncertain. The CDR3 runs 12 residues. V lost 6 bases and J 4 bases, leaving 7 bases between the germline ends. In germline, CDR1 is MNHEY, CDR2 SVGAGI. CDR3 sequence reads: CASSRPYNEQFF. CDR3 sequence (DNA): TGTGCCAGCAGCCGACCGTACAATGAGCAGTTCTTC.

V and J are TRBV6-9 and TRBJ1-1; 8 bases align to TRBD1. This CDR3 is built from 13 residues. Looked up from germline, CDR1 is MNHGY and CDR2 is SVAAGI. Trimming removed 5 bases from V and 12 bases from J; junction bases left unmatched: 11. This CDR3 is CASSATRGRVTFF. Written as DNA, the CDR3 is TGTGCCAGCAGTGCCACCAGGGGGCGAGTGACTTTCTTT.

V and J are TRBV14 and TRBJ2-7, with D uncertain. The CDR3 spans 13 residues. The germline CDR1 and CDR2 sequences are SGHDN and FVKESK. V lost 1 base and J lost 1, with 5 bases in between. The CDR3: CASSQVSSYEQYF. Written as DNA, the CDR3 is TGTGCCAGCAGCCAAGTATCGTCCTACGAGCAGTACTTC.

This rearrangement joins TRBV18 to TRBJ1-5; 10 nucleotides agree with TRBD1. Germline-derived CDR1 and CDR2 are KGHSH and LQKENI. The CDR3 totals 14 residues. Germline trimming cut 6 bases from V and 7 bases from J; bases unmatched to any gene: 6. CDR3 sequence: CASSPGTGDQPQHF. The DNA of the CDR3 is TGTGCCAGCTCCCCCGGGACAGGGGACCAGCCCCAGCATTTT.

The chain couples TRBV27 to TRBJ2-7; D may be TRBD1 or TRBD2 (5 bases each). Trimming pared 2 bases from V and 3 bases from J, leaving 14 bases between. Germline values: CDR1 MNHEY, CDR2 SMNVEV (reference sequence). The CDR3 consists of 15 residues. The CDR3 coding sequence is TGTGCCAGCAGTTTAAAGGCAGGGAGTTTCTACGAGCAGTACTTC. Amino acids: CASSLKAGSFYEQYF.

The V call is TRBV11-3, the J call TRBJ1-2, with no clear D. The V gene lost 1 base and the J gene lost 4 bases, with 13 bases spanning the gap. The CDR3 sequence is 15 residues long. Germline V lookup: CDR1 SGHNT, CDR2 YENEEA. The CDR3 bases are TGTGCCAGCAGCTTAGCGACCACAGCCCTCTATGGCTACACCTTC. Translation: CASSLATTALYGYTF.

The J gene is TRBJ2-2, the V gene TRBV7-2; weak D call: TRBD2 (5 bases). The CDR3 covers 18 residues. V gave up 5 bases and J gave up 2 bases, with 21 bases separating them. Looked up from germline, CDR1 is SGHTA and CDR2 is FQGNSA. CDR3 bases: TGTGCCAGCAGCCCCCGGGTTGTTGGCGGGCTAAACACCGGGGAGCTGTTTTTT. Protein sequence: CASSPRVVGGLNTGELFF. The full variable domain, completed using reference TRBV7-2 and TRBJ2-2, is GAGVSQSPSNKVTEKGKDVELRCDPISGHTALYWYRQSLGQGLEFLIYFQGNSAPDKSGLPSDRFSAERTGGSVSTLTIQRTQQEDSAVYLCASSPRVVGGLNTGELFFGEGSRLTVL.

This clone was detected a few times. The chain joins TRBV6-6 to TRBJ2-7; 13 positions agree with TRBD2. Germline V gene data show CDR1 as MNHNY and CDR2 as SVGAGI (reference sequence). V lost 5 bases to trimming and J lost 6 bases; unmatched junction nucleotides: 4. The CDR3 is 14 amino acids. This chain's CDR3 is CASSHGTSGVEQYF. In nucleotides, the CDR3 is TGTGCCAGCAGTCATGGGACTAGCGGGGTCGAGCAGTACTTC.

On this clone itself: Sequence at one end of the junction differs from germline and may be a read error. The chain recombines TRBV7-9 with TRBJ2-7; D is perhaps TRBD1 (5 bases). CDR3 length equals 15 residues. CDR1 is SEHNR and CDR2 is FQNEAQ in the germline V gene (reference sequence). CDR3 residues: CASTLEPAGFGEQYF. The CDR3 DNA sequence: TGTGCCAGCACCTTAGAGCCCGCAGGGTTCGGCGAGCAGTACTTC.

This rearrangement joins TRBV7-8 to TRBJ2-1; a possible D gene is TRBD2 (7 bases). The V gene's germline CDR1 is SGHVS and CDR2 FQNEAQ. This CDR3 region has 14 residues. V was shortened by 5 bases and J by 4 bases, with 12 bases between the two germline ends. The CDR3 region has the DNA TGTGCCAGCAGCGGTAGGGGGGGTTACAATGAGCAGTTCTTC. Protein sequence: CASSGRGGYNEQFF.

The chain is built from TRBV7-6 and TRBJ2-1; D remains unclear. CDR1 and CDR2 (germline): SGHVS, FNYEAQ. The CDR3 consists of 12 residues. With 0 bases removed from V and 5 bases from J, the gap between germline ends came to 2 bases. The CDR3 protein is CASSLANNEQFF. In nucleotides, the CDR3 is TGTGCCAGCAGCTTAGCCAACAATGAGCAGTTCTTC.

The chain joins TRBV2 to TRBJ2-5; 9 nucleotides line up with TRBD1. From germline, CDR1 is SNHLY and CDR2 FYNNEI. V lost 11 bases, J lost 6 bases, and 10 bases stayed unmatched. This CDR3 has 13 residues. The CDR3 reads CACRRQGVQTQYF. The CDR3 DNA reads as TGTGCCTGCCGCCGACAGGGGGTCCAGACCCAGTACTTC.

This clone was seen more than once but under ten times. The chain joins TRBV7-9 to TRBJ1-2; D ambiguous. Trimming left V 1 base short and J 8 bases short, with 14 bases between. The CDR3 runs 14 residues. Germline V gives CDR1 SEHNR, CDR2 FQNEAQ (reference sequence). In DNA form, the CDR3 reads TGTGCCAGCAGCTTAGTCGTAGGGCCCGGAGGCTACACCTTC. Amino acid sequence: CASSLVVGPGGYTF.

V gene TRBV6-1 combines with J gene TRBJ1-3, with D perhaps TRBD1 (5 bases). Germline-derived CDR1 and CDR2 are MNHNS and SASEGT. The CDR3 contains 15 residues. V was pared by 2 bases and J by 4 bases, with 12 bases between. CDR3 bases: TGTGCCAGCAGTGAACAGGCCAGGGTGGGAAACACCATATATTTT. Protein product: CASSEQARVGNTIYF.

This chain links TRBV11-2 with TRBJ1-1, with 8 bases that match TRBD1. The V gene end was trimmed by 3 bases and the J gene end by 1 base; junction bases not matched to a gene: 1. Looked up from germline, CDR1 is SGHAT and CDR2 is FQNNGV. The CDR3 runs to 14 residues. The CDR3 is CASSFTGGNTEAFF. The CDR3 DNA reads TGTGCCAGCAGCTTTACAGGGGGGAACACTGAAGCTTTCTTT.

The rearrangement uses TRBV7-3 and TRBJ2-7; no firm D call. Looked up from germline, CDR1 is SGHTA and CDR2 is FQGTGA. The CDR3 spans 13 residues. V dropped 2 bases and J dropped 1 base, with 6 bases sitting between them. CDR3 nucleotide sequence: TGTGCCAGCAGCTTATCCCCGTCCTACGAGCAGTACTTC. Translated, it gives CASSLSPSYEQYF.

J is TRBJ1-4 and V is TRBV30; TRBD1 matches 9 bases. This CDR3 contains 14 residues. Germline assignment: CDR1 GTSNPN and CDR2 SVGIG (reference sequence). Germline trimming cut 5 bases from V and 8 bases from J; bases unmatched to any gene: 9. The chain's CDR3 is CAWVPGTGYEKLFF. The CDR3 coding sequence is TGTGCCTGGGTTCCCGGGACAGGGTACGAAAAACTGTTTTTT.

The V call is TRBV6-4, the J call TRBJ2-1, with TRBD2 identical over 15 bases. Trimming removed 6 bases from V and 7 bases from J; junction bases left unmatched: 10. CDR1 is MRHNA and CDR2 is SNTAGT in the germline V gene. The CDR3 is 17 amino acids. CDR3 amino acids: CASSDSGTSGGMNEQFF. The CDR3 DNA reads TGTGCCAGCAGCGATTCCGGGACTAGCGGGGGGATGAATGAGCAGTTCTTC.

This clone was counted between two and nine times. The CDR3: CASSATGSGELFF. The CDR3 DNA is TGCGCCAGCAGCGCCACAGGGTCCGGGGAGCTGTTTTTT. The chain couples TRBV4-3 to TRBJ2-2; a weak D match, TRBD1 (6 bases). The ends were cut back, 5 bases at V and 6 bases at J, with 10 bases in the middle. The CDR3 covers 13 residues. Germline values: CDR1 LGHNA, CDR2 YSLEER.

This clone turned up a few times. CDR3: CASSVASEAGYTF. CDR3 coding DNA: TGTGCCAGCAGTGTCGCCTCGGAGGCTGGCTACACCTTC. V gene TRBV6-1 combines with J gene TRBJ1-2; D uncertain. Germline V gives CDR1 MNHNS, CDR2 SASEGT. The CDR3 contains 13 residues. Trimming took 4 bases from V and 7 from J, leaving 13 bases between them.

J is TRBJ1-2 and V is TRBV27; 7 bases agree with TRBD1. This CDR3 is 14 amino acids long. Germline assignment: CDR1 MNHEY and CDR2 SMNVEV (reference sequence). V was pared by 6 bases and J by 3 bases, with 7 bases of the junction left unmatched. DNA of the CDR3: TGTGCCAGCAGAGCAGGGGGTAAGCACTATGGCTACACCTTC. Encoded protein: CASRAGGKHYGYTF.

The chain has TRBV19 and TRBJ1-2, with 7 positions matching TRBD1. With 0 bases clipped from V and 6 bases from J, the junction kept 16 bases outside the gene matches. Looked up from germline, CDR1 is LNHDA and CDR2 is SQIVND (reference sequence). The CDR3 contains 18 residues. DNA for the CDR3: TGTGCCAGTAGTATAGAGGGGACCGGGACAGCGATGCGTGATGGCTACACCTTC. This gives the protein CASSIEGTGTAMRDGYTF. Complete variable domain (other parts from reference TRBV19 and TRBJ1-2): DGGITQSPKYLFRKEGQNVTLSCEQNLNHDAMYWYRQDPGQGLRLIYYSQIVNDFQKGDIAEGYSVSREKKESFPLTVTSAQKNPTAFYLCASSIEGTGTAMRDGYTFGSGTRLTVV.

V gene TRBV28 combines with J gene TRBJ1-3, with D possibly matching TRBD1 (5 bases). The CDR3 is made up of 14 amino acids. Germline V lookup: CDR1 MDHEN, CDR2 SYDVKM. Trimming removed 8 bases at V and 1 base at J, with 12 bases between. CDR3 loop: CASLTPGSGNTIYF. The CDR3 DNA is TGTGCCAGCCTGACGCCAGGGTCTGGAAACACCATATATTTT.

The chain links TRBV7-8 to TRBJ2-2; TRBD1 aligns across 7 bases. With V trimmed by 0 bases and J by 4 bases, 2 bases remained unmatched. In germline, CDR1 is SGHVS, CDR2 FQNEAQ. The CDR3 runs to 15 residues. CDR3 sequence reads: CASSLAAGGTGELFF. CDR3 DNA: TGTGCCAGCAGCTTAGCAGCAGGGGGCACCGGGGAGCTGTTTTTT.